A single sample is the source of the 9 T cell receptor beta chains below, sequenced in a study of blood T cell repertoires in COVID-19. Libraries were prepared by immunoSEQ multiplex PCR; TCRdb keeps only in-frame clonotypes and omits some of them. The sample records more than 150,000 clones, roughly 84% being singletons. The specimen sequenced was peripheral blood. The receptors were gathered from a man between 18 and 29 years old with active or convalescent COVID-19.

In DNA form, the CDR3 reads TGTGCCAGCAGCTTAGGCCTTCAGAGGGCGCTGCGAGGCTACACCTTC. It yields the protein CASSLGLQRALRGYTF. This chain links TRBV13 with TRBJ1-2; D uncertain. V was trimmed by 0 bases and J by 8 bases, leaving 19 bases between them. This CDR3 region has 16 residues. Germline V gene sequence: CDR1 PRHDT, CDR2 FYEKMQ (reference sequence).

The J gene is TRBJ1-1, the V gene TRBV9, with D hard to call. Trimming took off 2 bases at V and 3 bases at J, with 8 bases between the two ends. Germline V lookup: CDR1 SGDLS, CDR2 YYNGEE. This CDR3 comprises 13 residues. The CDR3 reads CASSVSSDTEAFF. The DNA of the CDR3 is TGTGCCAGCAGCGTTTCCAGCGACACTGAAGCTTTCTTT. The entire variable domain, with the rest obtained from reference TRBV9 and TRBJ1-1, is as follows: DSGVTQTPKHLITATGQRVTLRCSPRSGDLSVYWYQQSLDQGLQFLIQYYNGEERAKGNILERFSAQQFPDLHSELNLSSLELGDSALYFCASSVSSDTEAFFGQGTRLTVV.

Concerning this clone: The junction departs from germline at one end; a sequencing error may be responsible. CDR3: CASGDRGAFF. The CDR3, as DNA: TGTGCCAGCGGTGACAGGGGGGCGTTCTTC. The genes are TRBV2 and TRBJ2-1; 9 bases match TRBD1. The CDR3 length is 10 residues. Germline CDR1 is SNHLY and CDR2 is FYNNEI.

The V gene is TRBV18, the J gene TRBJ2-7; 9 positions match TRBD1. Germline loops: CDR1 KGHSH, CDR2 LQKENI. CDR3 length equals 14 residues. The trim removed 4 bases at V and 3 bases at J, leaving 4 bases unmatched. CDR3 protein: CASSLTTGGYEQYF. CDR3 coding DNA: TGTGCCAGCTCACTAACGACAGGGGGCTACGAGCAGTACTTC.

This chain uses TRBV15 with TRBJ2-1, with 10 positions matching TRBD2. The J segment lost 2 bases and the V segment lost 1 base, leaving 2 bases of the junction unmatched. Germline CDR1 is LNHNV and CDR2 is YYDKDF (reference sequence). This CDR3 region has 16 residues. The CDR3 region has the DNA TGTGCCACCAGCAGAGCCGGGACTAGCGCCTACAATGAGCAGTTCTTC. It codes for CATSRAGTSAYNEQFF.

CDR3 in amino acids: CASSRTGRETQYF. CDR3 sequence (DNA): TGCGCCAGCAGCCGGACAGGGCGCGAGACCCAGTACTTC. V and J are TRBV5-1 and TRBJ2-5; 8 nucleotides align to TRBD1. Germline CDR1 SGHRS, CDR2 YFSETQ. Trimming at V came to 4 bases and at J to 5 bases, leaving 4 bases not matched to a gene. CDR3 length: 13 residues.

This chain uses TRBV11-2 with TRBJ1-2; D uncertain. This CDR3 contains 14 residues. Germline V gives CDR1 SGHAT, CDR2 FQNNGV. Trimming removed 4 bases at V and 2 bases at J, with 11 bases between. CDR3 bases: TGTGCCAGCAGCTCTTTTACACAGAACTATGGCTACACCTTC. This sequence encodes CASSSFTQNYGYTF.

The chain carries TRBV19 and TRBJ1-2; D gene uncertain. This CDR3 has 16 residues. V lost 3 bases and J lost 2, with 16 bases in between. In germline, CDR1 is LNHDA, CDR2 SQIVND (reference sequence). The CDR3 sequence: CASSMGIGVKNYGYTF. CDR3 DNA sequence: TGTGCCAGTAGTATGGGTATTGGAGTTAAGAACTATGGCTACACCTTC.

J is TRBJ1-1 and V is TRBV7-9; D gene ambiguous. Per germline, CDR1 SEHNR and CDR2 FQNEAQ (reference sequence). The CDR3 runs 13 residues. Trimming shortened V by 2 bases and J by 7 bases, and 11 bases separated the two germline ends. The CDR3 protein is CASSLNKPNEAFF. The DNA for the CDR3 is TGTGCCAGCAGCTTAAATAAGCCTAATGAAGCTTTCTTT.